These 16 T cell receptor beta chains came from one sample sequenced in a study of control samples from healthy donors and cancer patients. Repertoires were generated with immunoSEQ multiplex PCR, while TCRdb's copy carries only in-frame clones and drops some. The table lists approximately 170,000 clones, approximately 90% of them singletons. Source material: blood. These receptors came from a woman aged 25 to 39 in good health.

The chain couples TRBV18 to TRBJ2-1; 10 nucleotides align to TRBD2. Trimming cost V 6 bases and J 2 bases; bases outside gene matches: 7. Per germline, CDR1 KGHSH and CDR2 LQKENI. The CDR3 has 16 amino acids. The CDR3 coding sequence is TGTGCCAGCTCTTCATGGACTAGCGGAGCCTACAATGAGCAGTTCTTC. It specifies CASSSWTSGAYNEQFF.

The chain couples TRBV28 to TRBJ2-7; 8 bases agree with TRBD1. With 4 bases clipped from V and 1 base from J, the junction kept 12 bases outside the gene matches. The CDR3 has 17 amino acids. CDR1 is MDHEN and CDR2 is SYDVKM in the germline V gene. Here the CDR3 reads CASSSHARDRRSYEQYF. CDR3 coding DNA: TGTGCCAGCAGTTCCCATGCCCGGGACAGGAGATCCTACGAGCAGTACTTC.

V and J are TRBV12-3 or TRBV12-4 and TRBJ1-2, with a tentative D call TRBD1 (6 bases). The CDR3 sequence is 13 residues long. V was shortened by 5 bases and J by 8 bases, with 15 bases between the two germline ends. CDR3 sequence: CASSQPARGGYTF. The CDR3 nucleotides are TGTGCCAGCAGTCAACCAGCCAGGGGAGGCTACACCTTC.

This sequence joins TRBV6-2 or TRBV6-3 and TRBJ2-7; possibly TRBD2 for D (5 bases). The CDR3 sequence is 14 residues long. The germline V and J ends were trimmed by 3 bases and 0 bases, with 9 bases remaining between them. Germline CDR1 MNHEY, CDR2 SVGEGT. CDR3 protein: CASSYESGSYEQYF. The DNA of the CDR3 is TGTGCCAGCAGTTATGAGAGCGGCTCCTACGAGCAGTACTTC.

CDR3 sequence reads: CASSYSGLAVTDTQYF. The CDR3 region has the DNA TGTGCCAGCAGTTACTCGGGACTAGCGGTCACAGATACGCAGTATTTT. The V and J genes are TRBV6-2 or TRBV6-3 and TRBJ2-3; 11 nucleotides agree with TRBD2. V lost 0 bases and J lost 2; bases outside the gene matches: 1. Germline V gives CDR1 MNHEY, CDR2 SVGEGT. This CDR3 region has 16 residues.

This clone was seen only a few times. The rearrangement joins TRBV2 to TRBJ2-7, with 12 bases matching TRBD2. Germline assignment: CDR1 SNHLY and CDR2 FYNNEI. The J segment lost 4 bases and the V segment lost 9 bases, leaving 7 bases of the junction unmatched. There are 14 residues in the CDR3. CDR3 amino acids: CASRTSGILYEQYF. CDR3 DNA sequence: TGTGCCAGTCGGACTAGCGGGATACTTTACGAGCAGTACTTC.

The chain carries TRBV9 and TRBJ2-1, with TRBD2 matching over 7 bases. The CDR3 contains 17 residues. CDR1 is SGDLS, CDR2 YYNGEE, per germline. Unmatched junction bases numbered 8, after V lost 2 bases and J lost 0 bases. The DNA for the CDR3 is TGTGCCAGCAGCGTTGGCGGGAGAGGGTTCTCCTACAATGAGCAGTTCTTC. Its translation: CASSVGGRGFSYNEQFF.

The rearrangement uses TRBV7-9 and TRBJ1-1; possible D gene TRBD1, 6 bases. This CDR3 has 14 residues. Germline CDR1 and CDR2: SEHNR and FQNEAQ (reference sequence). The V end lost 3 bases, the J end lost 11 bases, and 19 bases lay between the germline ends. The CDR3 bases are TGTGCCAGCAGCTTTTATGGCAGGGGTCGTGGGGCTTTCTTT. Translated: CASSFYGRGRGAFF.

The rearrangement joins TRBV4-2 to TRBJ2-5, with 8 positions matching TRBD2. This CDR3 region has 16 residues. The trim removed 1 base at V and 4 bases at J, leaving 8 bases unmatched. Germline V gene sequence: CDR1 LGHNA, CDR2 YNFKEQ. This chain's CDR3 is CASSQVAGRAGETQYF. In nucleotides, the CDR3 is TGTGCCAGCAGCCAAGTTGCCGGGAGGGCAGGAGAGACCCAGTACTTC.

The V call is TRBV28, the J call TRBJ2-3; maybe TRBD1 (6 bases). V shed 3 bases and J shed 0 bases, with 7 bases lying between them. Germline assignment: CDR1 MDHEN and CDR2 SYDVKM. The CDR3 covers 14 residues. CDR3 nucleotide sequence: TGTGCCAGCAGTTTTCAGGGGAGCACAGATACGCAGTATTTT. Translation gives CASSFQGSTDTQYF.

V and J are TRBV7-2 and TRBJ1-1; TRBD1 might be the D (5 bases). The CDR3 covers 13 residues. The germline V and J ends were trimmed by 4 bases and 6 bases, with 12 bases remaining between them. Germline V lookup: CDR1 SGHTA, CDR2 FQGNSA. CDR3: CASSWRLGAEAFF. The DNA of the CDR3 is TGTGCCAGCAGCTGGAGGTTGGGGGCTGAAGCTTTCTTT.

The V and J genes are TRBV4-1 and TRBJ1-4, with a weak D call TRBD1 (6 bases). The V end was cut by 0 bases, the J end by 3 bases, with 17 bases between. Germline values: CDR1 MGHRA, CDR2 YSYEKL. CDR3 length: 18 residues. The CDR3 spells CASSQEWVVGTPNEKLFF. CDR3 DNA: TGCGCCAGCAGCCAAGAATGGGTGGTGGGGACACCTAATGAAAAACTGTTTTTT.

This clone showed up just once. The chain recombines TRBV3-1 (or the pseudogene TRBV3-2) with TRBJ2-5; D perhaps matches TRBD1 (9 bases). The CDR3 contains 16 residues. Deletions cut 2 bases from V and 7 bases from J, with 20 bases between. The V gene's germline CDR1 is LGHDT and CDR2 YNNKEL (reference sequence). Here the CDR3 reads CASSQLSQGAGGTQYF. The CDR3 nucleotides are TGTGCCAGCAGCCAACTATCACAGGGGGCGGGAGGGACCCAGTACTTC.

The chain uses TRBV7-2 and TRBJ1-3, with a weak D call TRBD1 (6 bases). The CDR3 length is 16 residues. V lost 5 bases and J 0 bases, leaving 14 bases between the germline ends. Germline CDR1 reads SGHTA; CDR2 reads FQGNSA. The CDR3 is CASSAHQGSSGNTIYF. The CDR3 nucleotides are TGTGCCAGCAGCGCACACCAGGGGAGCTCTGGAAACACCATATATTTT.

This clone was recorded only once. The gene calls are TRBV7-8 and TRBJ2-3, with D perhaps matching TRBD1 (6 bases). Trimming stripped 4 bases from V and 3 bases from J, with 17 bases between. Looked up from germline, CDR1 is SGHVS and CDR2 is FQNEAQ. CDR3 size: 16 residues. CDR3 residues: CASSSLEYRETDTQYF. CDR3 DNA sequence: TGTGCCAGCAGCTCCCTGGAGTACAGGGAAACAGATACGCAGTATTTT. Filled out from reference TRBV7-8 and TRBJ2-3, the complete variable domain reads GAGVSQSPRYKVAKRGQDVALRCDPISGHVSLFWYQQALGQGPEFLTYFQNEAQLDKSGLPSDRFFAERPEGSVSTLKIQRTQQEDSAVYLCASSSLEYRETDTQYFGPGTRLTVL.

This chain joins TRBV6-5 and TRBJ2-3; the D call may be TRBD1 or TRBD2 (5 bases each). The CDR3 runs 14 residues. Germline lookup yields CDR1 MNHEY and CDR2 SVGAGI. The V end was cut by 6 bases, the J end by 0 bases, with 10 bases between. CDR3 protein: CASRTGLSTDTQYF. CDR3 bases: TGTGCCAGCAGAACGGGGCTTAGCACAGATACGCAGTATTTT.